This T cell receptor beta chain came from a study of PD-1 blockade in classical Hodgkin lymphoma (TCRdb year 2020). Regarding the research as a whole: Nivolumab dosing was 3 mg/kg intravenously every 2 weeks, continuing until either disease progression or unacceptable toxicity. The study used TCR beta sequencing and CyTOF to define a peripheral blood immune signature of response to PD-1 blockade in classical Hodgkin lymphoma. On the study overall, not on this receptor specifically: Only a single clinical trial cohort was studied, and what caused the repertoire differences, possibly disease activity or prior therapy, remained undefined. Baseline TCR diversity was reported as lower in newly diagnosed patients than in healthy donors, and lower still in relapsed/refractory patients. By C4D1, a significant rise was seen in CD4+ TCR diversity but not in CD8+ TCR diversity (p=0.0027 vs p=0.16), and the rise was most apparent among complete responders (p=0.02). Trial patients with a complete response had baseline diversity similar to that of newly diagnosed patients, while partial responders and progressors had significantly lower diversity. Lower diversity was observed in patients in whom nivolumab was started less than 1 year after ASCT, and these patients were excluded from later analyses so that confounding by immune reconstitution would be avoided.

The Qiagen DNeasy kit was used to extract genomic DNA from unsorted PBMCs and from the negatively selected CD4+ and CD8+ fractions. Amplification of TCR beta CDR3 regions was done by immunoSEQ multiplex PCR with primers that anneal to V and J segments. A synthetic immune receptor repertoire was used to minimize amplification bias, and any residual bias was removed computationally once sequencing was done. Per the original workflow: Custom Python scripts were used to quantify repertoire diversity as the Shannon entropy index. Unsorted, CD4+ and CD8+ repertoires were analyzed separately, except for combined analyses in which CD4+ and CD8+ sequences were merged in silico. A clone counted as expanded when the clone's frequency after treatment rose at least 2-fold relative to C1D1, and clones undetected at baseline were given a pseudocount of 0.5. Singleton clones were defined as clones with 0 or 1 copy at C1D1, and non-singleton clones were defined as clones with 2 or more copies. By matching protein sequences in sorted samples from the same patient, clones expanded in unsorted samples were annotated as CD4+, CD8+ or unknown. Wilcoxon tests were applied to paired samples to test diversity changes from C1D1 to C4D1. TCRdb carries this immuneACCESS record with in-frame sequences only. Its versions omit some clonotypes, under half of them owing to an unresolved V gene in the studies checked, with the rest unexplained. V and J calls and clone size are copied from that table; D and trimming were computed from the DNA. The sample records about 89,000 clones, roughly nine tenths of which are singletons. The ten largest clones add up to around 2.9% of the sample.

The sample's time point label is to be understood as: cycle 4 day 1 (C4D1), after five to seven weeks of nivolumab. Relapse after autologous stem cell transplantation had occurred in all trial patients, and cohorts A, B and C were distinguished by prior brentuximab vedotin exposure. A total of about 51 patients with relapsed/refractory classical Hodgkin lymphoma made up the trial cohort, and each patient's best overall response was complete response, partial response or progressive disease. Trial patients were treated with single-agent nivolumab in the multi-cohort phase II CheckMate 205 trial. Best overall response was determined by an independent review committee according to the 2007 International Working Group response criteria. Trial PBMCs were collected just before the start of nivolumab (C1D1) and during therapy at cycle 2 day 1 and cycle 4 day 1. Peripheral blood was collected in 8 mL Vacutainer Cell Preparation Tubes, from which PBMCs were isolated by centrifugation and then cryopreserved.

Regarding this clone: The target of this receptor is not known. One base away there is no much larger clone; base qualities are not given.

Sequenced here: peripheral blood mononuclear cells (PBMCs), sampled before the fourth cycle of nivolumab. This TCR was sampled from a human donor with classical Hodgkin lymphoma.

In nucleotides, the sequence is TGTGCCAGCAGCTTAAAACTGGTAGAGGGACGCTACGAGCAGTACTTC. Protein translation: CASSLKLVEGRYEQYF. Recombination joined TRBV7-2 with TRBJ2-7, with the D segment possibly TRBD1 or TRBD2, each aligning over 5 bases. The germline V gene specifies SGHTA as CDR1 and FQGNSA as CDR2. From its cysteine to its phenylalanine, the CDR3 spans 16 amino acids. The entry retains the CDR3 DNA only, 48 bases that are in frame from base 1. The germline ends are 17 bases apart after V is trimmed by 2 bases and J by 3 bases.